This T cell receptor beta chain was recovered during a study of monozygotic twins with inflammatory bowel disease. Findings of the study overall: Repertoires of patients may have been made more variable by differing immunosuppressive treatments.

As for this clonotype: Its antigen remains unknown.

This CDR3 has 14 residues. From germline, CDR1 is DFQATT and CDR2 SNEGSKA (reference sequence). PCR of TCRalpha and TCRbeta cDNA was nested, with two rounds of 16 and 9 cycles. TCRdb re-called the 5' RACE reads; every CDR3 protein appears as one record, without DNA. The sample has approximately 150,000 distinct CDR3 sequences. V usage is TRBV20-1 and J usage is TRBJ1-2; TCRdb calls TRBD1, which cannot be checked without DNA. This TCR came from a human donor with ulcerative colitis or Crohn's disease, or a healthy co-twin of an affected twin (not recorded which). Source material: blood. The CDR3 sequence is CSAPPGGRSYGYTF.